The 32 T cell receptor beta chains listed next were all sequenced from one sample in a study of shared clonotypes between healthy human individuals. Generated by immunoSEQ multiplex PCR, the TCRdb table keeps only in-frame clones and is missing some. The sample lists around 700,000 clones, roughly 70% seen once, with 1.5% to 2% in the top ten. Specimen: memory CD4+ T cells sorted from blood. Specified subset: CD45RA-negative fraction. Receptors originate from a woman aged 25 to 39 in good health.

The chain is built from TRBV18 and TRBJ2-7, with 8 positions matching TRBD1. The V gene's germline CDR1 is KGHSH and CDR2 LQKENI. CDR3 size: 13 residues. The V gene end was trimmed by 8 bases and the J gene end by 8 bases; junction bases not matched to a gene: 11. The CDR3 bases are TGTGCCAGCCGACAGGGGACAACTACCCAGCAGTACTTC. It yields the protein CASRQGTTTQQYF.

The J gene is TRBJ1-3, the V gene TRBV19; D is undetermined. V lost 5 bases and J lost 4, with 12 bases in between. Germline-derived CDR1 and CDR2 are LNHDA and SQIVND (reference sequence). The CDR3 is 14 amino acids. The CDR3 is CASSFKTYGNTIYF. CDR3 bases: TGTGCCAGTAGTTTCAAGACCTACGGAAACACCATATATTTT. Drawing the rest from reference TRBV19 and TRBJ1-3, the complete variable domain is DGGITQSPKYLFRKEGQNVTLSCEQNLNHDAMYWYRQDPGQGLRLIYYSQIVNDFQKGDIAEGYSVSREKKESFPLTVTSAQKNPTAFYLCASSFKTYGNTIYFGEGSWLTVV.

This clone has more than one count but fewer than ten. The identical CDR3 is also encoded by other nucleotide sequences in the sample. V usage is TRBV6-1 and J usage is TRBJ2-3; a weak D match, TRBD2 (6 bases). CDR1 and CDR2 from the germline V gene are MNHNS and SASEGT. This CDR3 region has 14 residues. Trimming stripped 11 bases from V and 1 base from J, with 16 bases between. The CDR3 DNA reads as TGTGCCTCAAGTGGGCCTAGCGGCACAGATACGCAGTATTTT. It specifies CASSGPSGTDTQYF.

This rearrangement joins TRBV5-1 to TRBJ2-2, with TRBD1 as a possible D gene (5 bases). Germline lookup yields CDR1 SGHRS and CDR2 YFSETQ. The V and J ends lost 0 bases and 0 bases respectively, with 6 bases between them. This CDR3 has 15 amino acids. In DNA, the CDR3 is TGCGCCAGCAGCTTGGGACAGTCGAACACCGGGGAGCTGTTTTTT. Translated: CASSLGQSNTGELFF.

The chain combines TRBV2 with TRBJ1-5, with D perhaps TRBD1 (5 bases). The CDR3 loop spans 15 amino acids. CDR1 and CDR2 from the germline V gene are SNHLY and FYNNEI. V was cut by 5 bases and J by 0 bases, with 11 bases left in between. The CDR3 DNA sequence: TGTGCCAGCAGTAAGACAGACAATAGCAATCAGCCCCAGCATTTT. Its protein is CASSKTDNSNQPQHF.

The V gene is TRBV6-6, the J gene TRBJ1-2; the D is unclear. Trimming cost V 5 bases and J 8 bases, with 12 bases left between them. CDR1 and CDR2 from the germline V gene are MNHNY and SVGAGI (reference sequence). CDR3 length equals 12 residues. The CDR3 DNA reads as TGTGCCAGCAGTCGGACCGGAGGGGGCTACACCTTC. Translated: CASSRTGGGYTF.

This chain joins TRBV5-5 and TRBJ2-7; D may be TRBD1 (6 bases). Germline assignment: CDR1 SGHKS and CDR2 YYEKEE (reference sequence). Trimming pared 0 bases from V and 1 base from J, leaving 8 bases between. The CDR3 runs to 14 residues. CDR3 region: CASSLGTVSYEQYF. In nucleotides, the CDR3 is TGTGCCAGCAGCTTGGGGACAGTATCCTACGAGCAGTACTTC.

J is TRBJ1-5 and V is TRBV2; 7 positions match TRBD1. The CDR3 extends over 15 amino acids. Per the germline V gene, CDR1 is SNHLY and CDR2 is FYNNEI. Losses at the gene ends were 7 bases for V and 0 bases for J; bases not matched to a gene: 6. The CDR3 reads CASKRQGSSNQPQHF. CDR3 DNA sequence: TGTGCCAGCAAGAGACAGGGCAGTAGCAATCAGCCCCAGCATTTT.

V usage is TRBV7-3 and J usage is TRBJ2-7; 7 positions agree with TRBD2. The CDR3 runs to 13 residues. V dropped 7 bases and J dropped 0; count of bases not matched to a gene: 3. Germline CDR1 SGHTA, CDR2 FQGTGA. This CDR3 reads CASNPSGSYEQYF. The CDR3 bases are TGTGCCAGCAATCCTAGCGGCTCCTACGAGCAGTACTTC.

The sample holds many counts of this clone. This specimen includes other DNA sequences encoding the same CDR3. The V and J genes are TRBV27 and TRBJ2-7; TRBD2 agrees at 13 bases. J lost 3 bases, V lost 6 bases, and 2 bases had no gene match. Germline values: CDR1 MNHEY, CDR2 SMNVEV (reference sequence). The CDR3 contains 14 residues. As DNA, the CDR3 is TGTGCCAGCAGAAGACTAGCGGGAGGCTACGAGCAGTACTTC. Translation: CASRRLAGGYEQYF.

Here the CDR3 reads CAWSRGGEKLFF. The CDR3 DNA is TGTGCCTGGAGTCGAGGGGGTGAAAAACTGTTTTTT. This chain uses TRBV30 with TRBJ1-4; a possible D gene is TRBD1 (6 bases). CDR1 and CDR2 from the germline V gene are GTSNPN and SVGIG (reference sequence). Trimming shortened V by 2 bases and J by 7 bases, and 8 bases separated the two germline ends. The CDR3 consists of 12 residues. The complete variable domain, with remaining parts taken from reference TRBV30 and TRBJ1-4, reads SQTIHQWPATLVQPVGSPLSLECTVEGTSNPNLYWYRQAAGRGLQLLFYSVGIGQISSEVPQNLSASRPQDRQFILSSKKLLLSDSGFYLCAWSRGGEKLFFGSGTQLSVL.

V is TRBV6-5 and J is TRBJ2-7, with 8 bases fitting TRBD2. The V gene's germline CDR1 is MNHEY and CDR2 SVGAGI. V shed 2 bases and J 3 bases; nucleotides not matched to a gene: 6. The CDR3 extends over 15 amino acids. The CDR3 protein is CASSYKGLGFYEQYF. DNA for the CDR3: TGTGCCAGCAGTTACAAGGGACTAGGATTCTACGAGCAGTACTTC.

The gene calls are TRBV6-6 and TRBJ1-2; D is unclear. Trimming took 0 bases from V and 6 from J, leaving 8 bases between them. Germline assignment: CDR1 MNHNY and CDR2 SVGAGI (reference sequence). The CDR3 loop spans 13 amino acids. This CDR3 is CASSYSAGDGYTF. For the CDR3, the DNA is TGTGCCAGCAGTTACTCGGCCGGGGATGGCTACACCTTC.

The V and J genes are TRBV7-8 and TRBJ1-4; a possible D gene is TRBD1 (5 bases). The ends were cut back, 2 bases at V and 2 bases at J, with 9 bases in the middle. CDR1 SGHVS and CDR2 FQNEAQ come from the germline V gene. CDR3 length equals 15 residues. The CDR3 spells CASSLNGGTNEKLFF. CDR3 sequence (DNA): TGTGCCAGCAGCTTAAACGGGGGGACTAATGAAAAACTGTTTTTT.

The CDR3 is CASSLVVAREISGELFF. The CDR3 region has the DNA TGCGCCAGCAGCTTGGTGGTAGCGCGGGAGATTTCCGGGGAGCTGTTTTTT. The chain is built from TRBV5-1 and TRBJ2-2, with 7 bases matching TRBD2. This CDR3 region has 17 residues. Germline CDR1 and CDR2: SGHRS and YFSETQ. V was pared by 0 bases and J by 6 bases, with 11 bases of the junction left unmatched.

The chain couples TRBV2 to TRBJ2-1; 7 nucleotides match TRBD2. CDR1 and CDR2 (germline): SNHLY, FYNNEI. After removal of 3 bases from V and 0 bases from J, the junction contained 2 bases not matched to a gene. The CDR3 totals 15 residues. The chain's CDR3 is CASSESSGSYNEQFF. The CDR3 DNA sequence: TGTGCCAGCAGTGAGTCTAGCGGCTCCTACAATGAGCAGTTCTTC.

This clone was recorded a few times. The rearrangement joins TRBV2 to TRBJ2-3; 11 bases map to TRBD2. In germline, CDR1 is SNHLY, CDR2 FYNNEI. CDR3 length: 15 amino acids. J lost 5 bases, V lost 6 bases, and 7 bases had no gene match. This CDR3 is CASRDLSGRGDTQYF. DNA of the CDR3: TGTGCCAGCAGGGACCTTAGCGGGAGGGGAGATACGCAGTATTTT. Filled out from reference TRBV2 and TRBJ2-3, the complete variable domain reads EPEVTQTPSHQVTQMGQEVILRCVPISNHLYFYWYRQILGQKVEFLVSFYNNEISEKSEIFDDQFSVERPDGSNFTLKIRSTKLEDSAMYFCASRDLSGRGDTQYFGPGTRLTVL.

V and J are TRBV19 and TRBJ2-7, with 10 bases that match TRBD1. Germline-derived CDR1 and CDR2 are LNHDA and SQIVND (reference sequence). The CDR3 loop spans 15 amino acids. V lost 6 bases to trimming and J lost 4 bases; unmatched junction nucleotides: 9. As DNA, the CDR3 is TGTGCCAGTAGCCTACTCGGGACAGGGGCTTACGAGCAGTACTTC. Amino acids: CASSLLGTGAYEQYF.

This sequence joins TRBV19 and TRBJ2-1; 11 bases align to TRBD2. The length of the CDR3 is 19 residues. The V and J ends lost 5 bases and 0 bases, in that order; junction bases with no gene match: 12. CDR1 and CDR2 (germline): LNHDA, SQIVND (reference sequence). CDR3 in DNA: TGTGCCAGTAGTCTAAGGACTAGCGGGTTTAAGAGCTCCTACAATGAGCAGTTCTTC. This codes for CASSLRTSGFKSSYNEQFF.

The rearrangement joins TRBV6-5 to TRBJ2-7, with no clear D. The CDR3 contains 12 residues. Trimming left V 5 bases short and J 3 bases short, with 8 bases between. From germline, CDR1 is MNHEY and CDR2 SVGAGI. CDR3 sequence reads: CASSATDYEQYF. CDR3 nucleotides: TGTGCCAGCAGTGCGACGGACTACGAGCAGTACTTC.

The chain uses TRBV5-1 and TRBJ1-4; D gene ambiguous. Per the germline V gene, CDR1 is SGHRS and CDR2 is YFSETQ. The CDR3 covers 14 residues. Trimming left V 2 bases short and J 3 bases short, with 8 bases between. The CDR3 region has the DNA TGCGCCAGCAGCTTAGACACCCCTAATGAAAAACTGTTTTTT. This gives the protein CASSLDTPNEKLFF.

The chain couples TRBV10-2 to TRBJ2-5; D may match TRBD1 or TRBD2 (6 bases each). The ends were cut back, 0 bases at V and 5 bases at J, with 16 bases in the middle. CDR1 is WSHSY, CDR2 SAAADI, per germline. The CDR3 covers 16 residues. The CDR3 DNA reads TGCGCCAGCAGTGAGTCCGTCCGGGGGCTGGTGGAGACCCAGTACTTC. It is translated as CASSESVRGLVETQYF.

J is TRBJ2-5 and V is TRBV2; tentative D call: TRBD1 (5 bases). V lost 6 bases and J 5 bases, leaving 22 bases between the germline ends. There are 16 residues in the CDR3. Germline lookup yields CDR1 SNHLY and CDR2 FYNNEI. CDR3: CASSKRGVPQRETQYF. In DNA, the CDR3 is TGTGCCAGCAGCAAAAGGGGCGTCCCTCAAAGGGAGACCCAGTACTTC. The full variable domain, completed using reference TRBV2 and TRBJ2-5, is EPEVTQTPSHQVTQMGQEVILRCVPISNHLYFYWYRQILGQKVEFLVSFYNNEISEKSEIFDDQFSVERPDGSNFTLKIRSTKLEDSAMYFCASSKRGVPQRETQYFGPGTRLLVL.

The J gene is TRBJ2-1, the V gene TRBV30; 7 bases agree with TRBD2. V dropped 4 bases and J dropped 1; count of bases not matched to a gene: 4. Germline assignment: CDR1 GTSNPN and CDR2 SVGIG (reference sequence). The CDR3 loop spans 14 amino acids. CDR3 amino acids: CAWMGGSSYNEQFF. In nucleotides, the CDR3 is TGTGCCTGGATGGGCGGGAGTTCCTACAATGAGCAGTTCTTC.

The rearrangement uses TRBV19 and TRBJ2-5; D ambiguous. With 5 bases removed from V and 3 bases from J, the gap between germline ends came to 13 bases. Per the germline V gene, CDR1 is LNHDA and CDR2 is SQIVND (reference sequence). The length of the CDR3 is 14 residues. The CDR3 nucleotides read TGTGCCAGTAGTCCCCGAACAGCTGAAGAGACCCAGTACTTC. Translating it yields CASSPRTAEETQYF.

This clone was picked up a small number of times. The rearrangement uses TRBV9 and TRBJ1-1, with 10 bases aligning to TRBD1. Germline V CDR1 and CDR2: SGDLS, YYNGEE. The trim removed 4 bases at V and 7 bases at J, leaving 4 bases unmatched. The CDR3 extends over 13 amino acids. The CDR3 DNA reads as TGTGCCAGCAGCTACCGGGACAGGGGTGAAGCTTTCTTT. It encodes CASSYRDRGEAFF.

This chain joins TRBV6-5 and TRBJ1-5; D remains unclear. Trimming shortened V by 1 base and J by 2 bases, and 12 bases separated the two germline ends. This CDR3 has 16 residues. CDR1 is MNHEY and CDR2 is SVGAGI in the germline V gene. The CDR3 nucleotides read TGTGCCAGCAGTTACTTTCACGGTTCGGGCAATCAGCCCCAGCATTTT. Its translation is CASSYFHGSGNQPQHF.

This clone was recorded once. This chain connects TRBV9 to TRBJ1-4; TRBD1 agrees at 7 bases. The V gene end was trimmed by 5 bases and the J gene end by 6 bases; junction bases not matched to a gene: 7. Germline-derived CDR1 and CDR2 are SGDLS and YYNGEE. The CDR3 runs to 14 residues. CDR3 amino acids: CASRIRDSYEKLFF. In nucleotides, the CDR3 is TGTGCCAGCAGGATCCGGGACAGTTATGAAAAACTGTTTTTT.

The V call is TRBV5-4, the J call TRBJ1-4, with D unresolved. From germline, CDR1 is SGHNT and CDR2 YYREEE (reference sequence). The CDR3 length is 16 residues. V dropped 0 bases and J dropped 3 bases, with 12 bases sitting between them. The CDR3 protein is CASSLVAGNANEKLFF. The CDR3 bases are TGTGCCAGCAGCTTGGTGGCGGGCAACGCTAATGAAAAACTGTTTTTT.

The chain joins TRBV6-1 to TRBJ2-1; 8 nucleotides match TRBD1. Germline V gives CDR1 MNHNS, CDR2 SASEGT. V was pared by 5 bases and J by 6 bases, with 9 bases of the junction left unmatched. This CDR3 has 15 residues. The DNA for the CDR3 is TGTGCCAGCAGTCGGGACCGGGACAGGACCAATGAGCAGTTCTTC. Protein sequence: CASSRDRDRTNEQFF.

The genes are TRBV12-5 and TRBJ2-2; perhaps D is TRBD1 or TRBD2 (5 bases each). Trimming removed 1 base at V and 0 bases at J, with 24 bases between. The CDR3 runs to 21 residues. The germline gives CDR1 LGHNT, CDR2 FRNRAP. The CDR3 DNA sequence: TGTGCTAGTGGTTTGGCCGCAGTAACTATTCCGGGGCACACGAACACCGGGGAGCTGTTTTTT. Protein product: CASGLAAVTIPGHTNTGELFF.

This chain links TRBV29-1 with TRBJ2-7; D may correspond to TRBD1 or TRBD2 (5 bases each). The CDR3 spans 12 residues. The V gene's germline CDR1 is SQVTM and CDR2 ANQGSEA. V dropped 7 bases and J dropped 3 bases, with 13 bases sitting between them. The CDR3 protein is CSARDHYYEQYF. In nucleotides, the CDR3 is TGCAGCGCCCGGGACCACTACTACGAGCAGTACTTC.